These 20 T cell receptor beta chains originate from one sample sequenced in a study of T-cell reconstitution after alpha-beta-depleted transplantation in children. Preparation of the TCRbeta library was carried out with unique molecular identifiers. Each CDR3 protein gets one entry after TCRdb re-called the PCR reads with MiXCR. The sample records 600,000 to 800,000 distinct CDR3 sequences, about 12% being singletons. The specimen was PBMCs, collected before TCRalphabeta/CD19-depleted stem cell transplant. These receptors were obtained from a girl aged 2 to 9 with congenital amegakaryocytic thrombocytopenia, due to receive a stem cell transplant.

The chain joins TRBV5-1 to TRBJ2-2, with TRBD1 matching over 7 bases. Trimming removed 4 bases from V and 6 bases from J; junction bases left unmatched: 15. The CDR3 covers 17 residues. The germline CDR1 and CDR2 sequences are SGHRS and YFSETQ. The CDR3 coding sequence is TGCGCCAGCAGCCCCGGCACTACAGGGGTTGTAGCCGGGGAGCTGTTTTTT. It yields the protein CASSPGTTGVVAGELFF.

This clonotype has only a few counts. The chain links TRBV20-1 to TRBJ1-1, with 9 bases matching TRBD1. Per germline, CDR1 DFQATT and CDR2 SNEGSKA (reference sequence). Unmatched junction bases numbered 9, after V lost 6 bases and J lost 4 bases. The CDR3 is made up of 14 amino acids. CDR3 DNA: TGCAGTGCGCCGGGACAGGGAATTGGCACTGAAGCTTTCTTT. This sequence encodes CSAPGQGIGTEAFF.

The chain is built from TRBV5-1 and TRBJ2-1; 9 bases line up with TRBD2. V was clipped by 1 base and J by 3 bases; unmatched bases: 5. CDR3 size: 16 residues. Per the germline V gene, CDR1 is SGHRS and CDR2 is YFSETQ. The CDR3 sequence: CASSLSGRIYYNEQFF. The CDR3 DNA is TGCGCCAGCAGCTTGAGCGGGAGGATATACTACAATGAGCAGTTCTTC.

This clonotype came up a few times. V gene TRBV7-9 combines with J gene TRBJ2-3; 13 nucleotides line up with TRBD2. Trimming removed 3 bases from V and 4 bases from J; junction bases left unmatched: 4. Germline V lookup: CDR1 SEHNR, CDR2 FQNEAQ (reference sequence). The CDR3 runs 16 residues. This chain's CDR3 is CASSFRTSGRADTQYF. Written as DNA, the CDR3 is TGTGCCAGCAGCTTTCGGACTAGCGGGAGAGCAGATACGCAGTATTTT. Using reference TRBV7-9 and TRBJ2-3 for the parts outside the CDR3, the full variable domain is DTGVSQNPRHKITKRGQNVTFRCDPISEHNRLYWYRQTLGQGPEFLTYFQNEAQLEKSRLLSDRFSAERPKGSFSTLEIQRTEQGDSAMYLCASSFRTSGRADTQYFGPGTRLTVL.

The chain couples TRBV12-3 or TRBV12-4 to TRBJ2-3; unclear D gene. The CDR3 totals 17 residues. Trimming cost V 8 bases and J 2 bases, with 23 bases left between them. CDR3: CASATEPGPAATDTQYF. In DNA, the CDR3 is TGTGCCAGCGCGACGGAGCCCGGTCCCGCGGCCACAGATACGCAGTATTTT.

This clonotype was seen a few times. The genes are TRBV20-1 and TRBJ2-5, with D perhaps matching TRBD1 (6 bases). Germline V gives CDR1 DFQATT, CDR2 SNEGSKA (reference sequence). The CDR3 length is 12 residues. V dropped 5 bases and J dropped 5 bases, with 12 bases sitting between them. The DNA for the CDR3 is TGCAGTGCTGAGACAGGCGATGAGACCCAGTACTTC. Protein: CSAETGDETQYF.

There are a few counts of this clonotype. The J gene is TRBJ2-1, the V gene TRBV29-1, with a tentative D call TRBD2 (6 bases). The germline CDR1 and CDR2 sequences are SQVTM and ANQGSEA. The CDR3 is 15 residues long. Trimming removed 7 bases from V and 0 bases from J, with 16 bases in between. The CDR3 DNA sequence: TGCAGCGCCGACGGGACTCTCTACTCCTACAATGAGCAGTTCTTC. This codes for CSADGTLYSYNEQFF.

The chain joins TRBV30 to TRBJ1-1, with no clear D. The ends were cut back, 2 bases at V and 4 bases at J, with 5 bases in the middle. This CDR3 region has 11 residues. Germline CDR1 reads GTSNPN; CDR2 reads SVGIG (reference sequence). The CDR3 is CAWSRVTEAFF. The CDR3 DNA is TGTGCCTGGAGTAGGGTCACTGAAGCTTTCTTT. Supplemented by reference TRBV30 and TRBJ1-1, the full variable domain reads SQTIHQWPATLVQPVGSPLSLECTVEGTSNPNLYWYRQAAGRGLQLLFYSVGIGQISSEVPQNLSASRPQDRQFILSSKKLLLSDSGFYLCAWSRVTEAFFGQGTRLTVV.

The table lists this clonotype with many counts. The rearrangement uses TRBV24-1 and TRBJ2-5, with D uncertain. Per the germline V gene, CDR1 is KGHDR and CDR2 is SFDVKD. The germline V and J ends were trimmed by 3 bases and 1 base, with 2 bases remaining between them. The CDR3 contains 12 residues. Here the CDR3 DNA reads TGTGCCACCAGTGATCTCCAAGAGACCCAGTACTTC. Its protein product is CATSDLQETQYF.

This clonotype turned up a few times. V usage is TRBV5-1 and J usage is TRBJ2-7, with D possibly TRBD2 on 5 matching bases. The CDR3 is made up of 16 amino acids. Germline loops: CDR1 SGHRS, CDR2 YFSETQ. Between the trimmed V and J ends, which lost 4 bases and 4 bases, there was a span of 21 bases. CDR3 bases: TGCGCCAGCAGCCAATCCACCGGGTCCCGGGGTTACGAGCAGTACTTC. Its protein product is CASSQSTGSRGYEQYF.

This clonotype has just a few counts. This chain uses TRBV20-1 with TRBJ1-1; 9 nucleotides align to TRBD1. Germline loops: CDR1 DFQATT, CDR2 SNEGSKA (reference sequence). With 6 bases clipped from V and 5 bases from J, the junction kept 7 bases outside the gene matches. The CDR3 runs to 13 residues. In DNA, the CDR3 is TGCAGTGCCGGGGGACAGGGTCAAACTGAAGCTTTCTTT. Protein: CSAGGQGQTEAFF.

In this sample, this clonotype turned up many times. The V call is TRBV4-1, the J call TRBJ2-3; D gene unclear. This CDR3 contains 16 residues. Germline V gene sequence: CDR1 MGHRA, CDR2 YSYEKL. V gave up 0 bases and J gave up 3 bases, with 13 bases separating them. The CDR3 spells CASSQEGDPATDTQYF. The CDR3 nucleotides read TGCGCCAGCAGCCAAGAGGGCGATCCAGCAACAGATACGCAGTATTTT.

This rearrangement joins TRBV18 to TRBJ2-3; D is unclear. CDR3 size: 13 residues. From germline, CDR1 is KGHSH and CDR2 LQKENI. V lost 6 bases and J lost 11, with 18 bases in between. This CDR3 is CASSREDRSQQYF. The CDR3 DNA is TGTGCCAGCTCCCGCGAGGATCGCTCGCAGCAGTATTTT. The entire variable domain, with the rest obtained from reference TRBV18 and TRBJ2-3, is as follows: NAGVMQNPRHLVRRRGQEARLRCSPMKGHSHVYWYRQLPEEGLKFMVYLQKENIIDESGMPKERFSAEFPKEGPSILRIQQVVRGDSAAYFCASSREDRSQQYFGPGTRLTVL.

The chain carries TRBV3-1 and TRBJ2-1; a possible D gene is TRBD1 (5 bases). Germline loops: CDR1 LGHDT, CDR2 YNNKEL (reference sequence). The CDR3 runs to 17 residues. The V and J ends lost 5 bases and 6 bases respectively, with 23 bases between them. The CDR3 nucleotides are TGTGCCAGCAGCTTCCGACTGGATAGGGGTGTAGGCAATGAGCAGTTCTTC. The encoded protein is CASSFRLDRGVGNEQFF.

The chain combines TRBV3-1 with TRBJ2-1; no clear D gene. V shed 1 base and J shed 7 bases, with 14 bases lying between them. CDR1 and CDR2 (germline): LGHDT, YNNKEL (reference sequence). The CDR3 is made up of 15 amino acids. CDR3 protein: CASSQADSPANEQFF. The CDR3 DNA follows: TGTGCCAGCAGCCAAGCCGACTCACCAGCTAATGAGCAGTTCTTC.

Worth noting for this clonotype: The germline gene is not matched at one end of the junction; a read error may be the cause. The chain employs TRBV20-1 and TRBJ2-1; D is possibly TRBD1 (6 bases). CDR1 is DFQATT, CDR2 SNEGSKA, per germline (reference sequence). This CDR3 is 16 amino acids long. For the CDR3, the DNA is TGCTGTGCTAGAGGAAATACAGGGAGCTCCTACAATGAGCAGTTCTTC. It yields the protein CCARGNTGSSYNEQFF.

This clonotype appeared many times. The gene calls are TRBV3-1 and TRBJ2-3, with 11 bases matching TRBD2. CDR3 length: 16 residues. The germline V gene encodes CDR1 LGHDT and CDR2 YNNKEL (reference sequence). The junction had 3 bases not matched to a gene; V was cut back by 4 bases and J by 0 bases. CDR3 sequence (DNA): TGTGCCAGCAGCCGTTTAGCGGGAGGGAGCACAGATACGCAGTATTTT. Translating it yields CASSRLAGGSTDTQYF.

The chain links TRBV28 to TRBJ1-2, with 8 bases fitting TRBD1. The V gene end was trimmed by 2 bases and the J gene end by 1 base; junction bases not matched to a gene: 3. This CDR3 comprises 15 residues. Germline lookup yields CDR1 MDHEN and CDR2 SYDVKM. DNA for the CDR3: TGTGCCAGCAGTTTAATACAGGGGGGTAACTATGGCTACACCTTC. It encodes CASSLIQGGNYGYTF.

The sample holds many counts of this clonotype. The genes are TRBV5-1 and TRBJ2-1, with D possibly matching TRBD2 (6 bases). Trimming stripped 7 bases from V and 1 base from J, with 9 bases between. The CDR3 is made up of 13 amino acids. Germline V CDR1 and CDR2: SGHRS, YFSETQ. In DNA, the CDR3 is TGCGCCAGCCGGAGCGGGTCCTACAATGAGCAGTTCTTC. Translation gives CASRSGSYNEQFF.

This clonotype occurred a few times. V gene TRBV12-5 combines with J gene TRBJ2-4; 8 bases agree with TRBD2. Per the germline V gene, CDR1 is LGHNT and CDR2 is FRNRAP. The junction had 5 bases not matched to a gene; V was cut back by 5 bases and J by 2 bases. The CDR3 has 15 amino acids. The DNA of the CDR3 is TGTGCTAGTGGTCTCGCGGGGGGCACCAAAAACATTCAGTACTTC. Protein: CASGLAGGTKNIQYF.